Listed here are 19 T cell receptor beta chains from one sample, sequenced in a study of cytomegalovirus exposure and HLA in healthy donors. A multiplex PCR was run with 60 Vbeta primers and 13 Jbeta primers. Assay used: immunoSEQ multiplex PCR; TCRdb lists only in-frame clones, some missing. The repertoire holds 75,000 to 100,000 clones, 60% to 75% seen once, with roughly 13% in the top ten. Material: PBMCs. The receptor source for this set is a woman in her 70s in good health and CMV-seropositive.

This clone has just a few counts. The V and J genes are TRBV9 and TRBJ1-2; a weak D match, TRBD1 (6 bases). The CDR3 runs to 14 residues. The V and J ends lost 4 bases and 4 bases respectively, with 14 bases between them. Germline CDR1 and CDR2: SGDLS and YYNGEE. The chain's CDR3 is CASSTPNRVYGYTF. In DNA, the CDR3 is TGTGCCAGCAGCACTCCAAACAGGGTCTATGGCTACACCTTC.

This clone has at least ten counts. V and J are TRBV4-1 and TRBJ1-1; D is uncertain. The germline V and J ends were trimmed by 1 base and 9 bases, with 21 bases remaining between them. The germline gives CDR1 MGHRA, CDR2 YSYEKL. CDR3 length equals 16 residues. DNA for the CDR3: TGCGCCAGCAGCCAAGTCCCCCCTGGGAGGAGGGAAAAAGCTTTCTTT. This codes for CASSQVPPGRREKAFF.

V and J are TRBV27 and TRBJ2-7; D not resolved. The CDR3 contains 12 residues. Germline V gives CDR1 MNHEY, CDR2 SMNVEV (reference sequence). V was trimmed by 4 bases and J by 1 base, leaving 5 bases between them. The DNA of the CDR3 is TGTGCCAGCAGTTCGCGGTCCTACGAGCAGTACTTC. This sequence encodes CASSSRSYEQYF.

This clone was detected only once. CDR3 coding DNA: TGTGCCAGTACCCCGAGGGGGGCTAGCGGGAGTAGCGATACGCAGTATTTT. Its translation is CASTPRGASGSSDTQYF. V and J are TRBV19 and TRBJ2-3; 10 nucleotides match TRBD2. CDR1 and CDR2 from the germline V gene are LNHDA and SQIVND (reference sequence). The J segment lost 6 bases and the V segment lost 7 bases, leaving 16 bases of the junction unmatched. CDR3 length equals 17 residues.

The rearrangement uses TRBV5-1 and TRBJ1-4; TRBD1 agrees at 8 bases. The CDR3 extends over 17 amino acids. Trimming removed 4 bases from V and 8 bases from J; junction bases left unmatched: 16. CDR1 and CDR2 from the germline V gene are SGHRS and YFSETQ. The CDR3 region has the DNA TGCGCCAGCAGCCTGGGGAAAGACAGGGGTATTTGGGAAAAACTGTTTTTT. Its translation is CASSLGKDRGIWEKLFF.

This clone was detected only once. The chain links TRBV2 to TRBJ2-7; D remains unclear. Germline assignment: CDR1 SNHLY and CDR2 FYNNEI. CDR3 length equals 12 residues. V shed 4 bases and J shed 1 base, with 5 bases lying between them. The CDR3 DNA follows: TGTGCCAGCAGTGTCGGGTCCTACGAGCAGTACTTC. Amino acids: CASSVGSYEQYF.

The V call is TRBV29-1, the J call TRBJ2-7, with TRBD2 identical over 8 bases. In germline, CDR1 is SQVTM, CDR2 ANQGSEA. The CDR3 loop spans 15 amino acids. Unmatched junction bases numbered 13, after V lost 7 bases and J lost 2 bases. The CDR3 DNA reads TGCAGCGCCCTTTACGGACTAGCTGAGACCTACGAGCAGTACTTC. Translating gives CSALYGLAETYEQYF.

The chain employs TRBV6-6 and TRBJ2-2; 8 bases agree with TRBD2. This CDR3 has 15 residues. Losses at the gene ends were 6 bases for V and 3 bases for J; bases not matched to a gene: 6. Per the germline V gene, CDR1 is MNHNY and CDR2 is SVGAGI (reference sequence). The DNA of the CDR3 is TGTGCCAGCAGCTCGGGGGGGTCCCACACCGGGGAGCTGTTTTTT. It specifies CASSSGGSHTGELFF.

V usage is TRBV9 and J usage is TRBJ2-5; the match to TRBD1 covers 7 bases. Germline V gene data show CDR1 as SGDLS and CDR2 as YYNGEE. With 4 bases clipped from V and 5 bases from J, the junction kept 5 bases outside the gene matches. CDR3 length: 13 amino acids. CDR3 bases: TGTGCCAGCAGCCCGGGCAGGGGGGAGACCCAGTACTTC. Translated: CASSPGRGETQYF. Together with reference TRBV9 and TRBJ2-5, the CDR3 gives the full variable domain: DSGVTQTPKHLITATGQRVTLRCSPRSGDLSVYWYQQSLDQGLQFLIQYYNGEERAKGNILERFSAQQFPDLHSELNLSSLELGDSALYFCASSPGRGETQYFGPGTRLLVL.

The table lists this clone with a count of one. The chain recombines TRBV30 with TRBJ1-6, with no clear D. Germline V CDR1 and CDR2: GTSNPN, SVGIG (reference sequence). Trimming removed 2 bases from V and 5 bases from J, with 10 bases in between. The CDR3 has 14 residues. CDR3 protein: CAWSSLTNNSPLHF. Written as DNA, the CDR3 is TGTGCCTGGAGTAGTCTGACTAATAATTCACCCCTCCACTTT.

V usage is TRBV7-3 and J usage is TRBJ2-2; the D gene is possibly TRBD2 (5 bases). V dropped 4 bases and J dropped 6 bases, with 15 bases sitting between them. CDR1 is SGHTA and CDR2 is FQGTGA in the germline V gene. The CDR3 runs to 15 residues. CDR3 sequence reads: CASSSGPRGSGELFF. The CDR3, as DNA: TGTGCCAGCAGCTCGGGCCCCCGGGGATCCGGGGAGCTGTTTTTT.

The rearrangement links TRBV5-1 to TRBJ1-2; D is uncertain. From germline, CDR1 is SGHRS and CDR2 YFSETQ. The CDR3 is 12 amino acids. Trimming shortened V by 4 bases and J by 10 bases, and 14 bases separated the two germline ends. CDR3 in amino acids: CASSPDQRVYTF. The CDR3 DNA reads as TGCGCCAGCAGCCCCGATCAAAGAGTCTACACCTTC.

The chain's CDR3 is CASSLGRRGGVTDTQYF. In nucleotides, the CDR3 is TGTGCCAGCAGTCTAGGGCGCAGGGGAGGGGTCACAGATACGCAGTATTTT. The chain uses TRBV7-2 and TRBJ2-3, with a possible D match to TRBD2 (7 bases). The CDR3 has 17 residues. The V gene lost 6 bases and the J gene lost 2 bases, with 21 bases spanning the gap. Germline CDR1 reads SGHTA; CDR2 reads FQGNSA.

The V and J genes are TRBV7-9 and TRBJ1-5; 8 positions match TRBD1. The trim removed 3 bases at V and 5 bases at J, leaving 6 bases unmatched. This CDR3 region has 15 residues. Germline values: CDR1 SEHNR, CDR2 FQNEAQ (reference sequence). CDR3 sequence reads: CASSLGQGAYQPQHF. The DNA of the CDR3 is TGTGCCAGCAGCTTGGGGCAGGGGGCGTATCAGCCCCAGCATTTT.

This chain joins TRBV19 and TRBJ1-1; 9 bases agree with TRBD1. V shed 3 bases, J shed 2 bases, and the junction held 10 bases outside the gene matches. The CDR3 spans 17 residues. CDR1 and CDR2 from the germline V gene are LNHDA and SQIVND (reference sequence). The CDR3 loop reads CASSMSPHRGLNTEAFF. The CDR3 DNA reads TGTGCCAGTAGTATGAGTCCCCACAGGGGGCTTAACACTGAAGCTTTCTTT.

V gene TRBV5-1 combines with J gene TRBJ2-7; 8 nucleotides match TRBD1. Trimming removed 4 bases from V and 5 bases from J; junction bases left unmatched: 5. From germline, CDR1 is SGHRS and CDR2 YFSETQ. This CDR3 contains 13 residues. CDR3: CASSPGQGNEQYF. DNA for the CDR3: TGCGCCAGCAGCCCAGGACAGGGCAACGAGCAGTACTTC.

The V call is TRBV27, the J call TRBJ1-5; D is unresolved. The germline V gene encodes CDR1 MNHEY and CDR2 SMNVEV (reference sequence). V was cut by 4 bases and J by 3 bases, with 13 bases left in between. This CDR3 contains 15 residues. DNA of the CDR3: TGTGCCAGCAGTTACTCGGGGTCCTACAATCAGCCCCAGCATTTT. Translation gives CASSYSGSYNQPQHF.

The rearrangement joins TRBV30 to TRBJ1-5, with unresolved D. The CDR3 extends over 13 amino acids. Germline loops: CDR1 GTSNPN, CDR2 SVGIG (reference sequence). V shed 3 bases and J shed 4 bases, with 10 bases lying between them. The DNA of the CDR3 is TGTGCCTGGAGGGAAAGGAGGAATCAGCCCCAGCATTTT. As protein: CAWRERRNQPQHF.

The chain links TRBV28 to TRBJ1-5; D gene unclear. This CDR3 is built from 16 residues. V was trimmed by 2 bases and J by 6 bases, leaving 17 bases between them. Germline values: CDR1 MDHEN, CDR2 SYDVKM. The chain's CDR3 is CASSLRRGGKGQPQHF. In DNA, the CDR3 is TGTGCCAGCAGTTTAAGGCGCGGAGGAAAGGGTCAGCCCCAGCATTTT.